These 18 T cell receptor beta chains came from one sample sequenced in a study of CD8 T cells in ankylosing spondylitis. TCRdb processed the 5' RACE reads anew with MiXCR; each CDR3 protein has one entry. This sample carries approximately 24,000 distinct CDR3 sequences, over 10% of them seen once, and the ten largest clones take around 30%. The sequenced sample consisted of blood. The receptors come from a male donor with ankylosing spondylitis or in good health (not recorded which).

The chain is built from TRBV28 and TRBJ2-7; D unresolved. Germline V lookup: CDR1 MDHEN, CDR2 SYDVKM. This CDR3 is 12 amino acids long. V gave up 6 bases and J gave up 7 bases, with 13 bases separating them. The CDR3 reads CASSYPAREQYV. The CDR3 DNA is TGTGCCAGCAGCTACCCCGCGAGGGAGCAGTACGTC.

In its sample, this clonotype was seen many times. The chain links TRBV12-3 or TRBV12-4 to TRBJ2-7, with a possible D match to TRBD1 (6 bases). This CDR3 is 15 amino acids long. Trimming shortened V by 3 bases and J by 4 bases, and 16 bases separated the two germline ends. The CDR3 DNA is TGTGCCAGCAGTTTGGGGATTTCAGGGGTGTACGAGCAGTACTTC. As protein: CASSLGISGVYEQYF.

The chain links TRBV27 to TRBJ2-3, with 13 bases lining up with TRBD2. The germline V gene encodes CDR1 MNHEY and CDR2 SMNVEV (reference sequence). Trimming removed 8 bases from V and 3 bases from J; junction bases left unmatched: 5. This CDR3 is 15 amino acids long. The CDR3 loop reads CASGGGLAGTDTQYF. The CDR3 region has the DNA TGTGCCAGCGGTGGGGGACTAGCGGGGACAGATACGCAGTATTTT.

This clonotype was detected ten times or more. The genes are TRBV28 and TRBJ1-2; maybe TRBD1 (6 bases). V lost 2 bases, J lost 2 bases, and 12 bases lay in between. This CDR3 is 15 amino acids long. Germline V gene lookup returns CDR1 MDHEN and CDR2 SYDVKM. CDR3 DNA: TGTGCCAGCAGTTTACGGGGGGCTGGGAACTATGGCTACACCTTC. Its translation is CASSLRGAGNYGYTF.

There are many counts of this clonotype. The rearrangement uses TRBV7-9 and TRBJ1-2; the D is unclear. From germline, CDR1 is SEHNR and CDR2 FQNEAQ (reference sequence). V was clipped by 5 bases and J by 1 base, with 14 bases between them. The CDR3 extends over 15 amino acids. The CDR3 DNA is TGTGCCAGCAGCCCCTCGGGCAGTTTTAACTATGGCTACACCTTC. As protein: CASSPSGSFNYGYTF.

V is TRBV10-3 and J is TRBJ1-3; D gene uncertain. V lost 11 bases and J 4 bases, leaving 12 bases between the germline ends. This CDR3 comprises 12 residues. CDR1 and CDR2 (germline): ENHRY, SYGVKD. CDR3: CASAGFGNTIYF. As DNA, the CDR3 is TGTGCCTCGGCCGGGTTCGGAAACACCATATATTTT.

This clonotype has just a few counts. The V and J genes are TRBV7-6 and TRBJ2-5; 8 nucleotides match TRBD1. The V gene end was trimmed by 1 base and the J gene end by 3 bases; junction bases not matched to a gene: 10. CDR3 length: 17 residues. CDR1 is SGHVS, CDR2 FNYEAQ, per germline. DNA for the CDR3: TGTGCCAGCAGCTTAGGGTTAGTCCGGACAGGGAAAGAGACCCAGTACTTC. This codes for CASSLGLVRTGKETQYF. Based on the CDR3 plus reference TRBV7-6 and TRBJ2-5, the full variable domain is GAGVSQSPRYKVTKRGQDVALRCDPISGHVSLYWYRQALGQGPEFLTYFNYEAQQDKSGLPNDRFSAERPEGSISTLTIQRTEQRDSAMYRCASSLGLVRTGKETQYFGPGTRLLVL.

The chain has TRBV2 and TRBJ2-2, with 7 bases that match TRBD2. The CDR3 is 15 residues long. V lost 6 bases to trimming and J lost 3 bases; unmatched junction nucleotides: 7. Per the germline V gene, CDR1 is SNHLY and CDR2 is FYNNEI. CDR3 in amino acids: CASRIDGGYTGELFF. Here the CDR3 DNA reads TGTGCCAGCAGGATTGACGGGGGGTACACCGGGGAGCTGTTTTTT. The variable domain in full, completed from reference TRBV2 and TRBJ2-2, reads EPEVTQTPSHQVTQMGQEVILRCVPISNHLYFYWYRQILGQKVEFLVSFYNNEISEKSEIFDDQFSVERPDGSNFTLKIRSTKLEDSAMYFCASRIDGGYTGELFFGEGSRLTVL.

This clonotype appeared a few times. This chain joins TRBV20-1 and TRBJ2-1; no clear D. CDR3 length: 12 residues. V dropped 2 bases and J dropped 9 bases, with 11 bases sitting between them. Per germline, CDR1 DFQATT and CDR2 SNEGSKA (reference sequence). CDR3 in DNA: TGCAGTGCTAGACGGTCCACGGTTGAGCAGTTCTTC. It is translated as CSARRSTVEQFF.

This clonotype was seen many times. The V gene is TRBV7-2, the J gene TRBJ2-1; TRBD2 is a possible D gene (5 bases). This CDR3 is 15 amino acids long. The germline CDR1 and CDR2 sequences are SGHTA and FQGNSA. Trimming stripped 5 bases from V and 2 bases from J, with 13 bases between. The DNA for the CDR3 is TGTGCCAGCAGCCCGGGAAACCCTACCTACAATGAGCAGTTCTTC. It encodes CASSPGNPTYNEQFF.

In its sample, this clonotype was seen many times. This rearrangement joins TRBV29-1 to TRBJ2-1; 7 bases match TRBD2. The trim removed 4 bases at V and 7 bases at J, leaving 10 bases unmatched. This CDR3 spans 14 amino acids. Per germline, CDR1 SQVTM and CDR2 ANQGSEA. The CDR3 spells CSVGPKAGFNEQFF. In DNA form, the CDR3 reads TGCAGCGTTGGGCCTAAAGCGGGGTTTAATGAGCAGTTCTTC.

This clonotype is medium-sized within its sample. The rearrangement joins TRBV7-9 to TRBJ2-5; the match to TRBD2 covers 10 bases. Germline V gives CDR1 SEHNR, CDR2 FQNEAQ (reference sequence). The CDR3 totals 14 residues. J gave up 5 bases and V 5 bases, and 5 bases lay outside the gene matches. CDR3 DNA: TGTGCCAGCAGCCTAAATAGCGGGAGGGAGACCCAGTACTTC. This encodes CASSLNSGRETQYF.

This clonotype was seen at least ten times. CDR3 sequence reads: CASSPTRGRGNADTQYF. CDR3 nucleotides: TGTGCCAGCAGTCCAACAAGAGGTCGCGGGAACGCAGATACGCAGTATTTT. The chain links TRBV12-3 or TRBV12-4 to TRBJ2-3, with a possible D match to TRBD2 (6 bases). The CDR3 runs 17 residues. The V end was cut by 5 bases, the J end by 4 bases, with 22 bases between.

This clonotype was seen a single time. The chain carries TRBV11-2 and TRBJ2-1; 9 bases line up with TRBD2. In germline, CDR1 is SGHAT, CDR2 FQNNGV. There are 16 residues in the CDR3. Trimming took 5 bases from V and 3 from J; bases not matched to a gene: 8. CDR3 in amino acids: CASSPGGSGGYNEQFF. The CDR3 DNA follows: TGTGCCAGCAGCCCGGGAGGTAGCGGGGGCTACAATGAGCAGTTCTTC.

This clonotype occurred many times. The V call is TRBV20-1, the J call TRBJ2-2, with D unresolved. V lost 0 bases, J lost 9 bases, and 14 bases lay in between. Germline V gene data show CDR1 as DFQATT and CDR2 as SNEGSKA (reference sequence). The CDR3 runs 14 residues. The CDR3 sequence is CSARDGRTVRELFF. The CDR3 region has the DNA TGCAGTGCTAGAGATGGGCGAACAGTAAGGGAGCTGTTTTTT.

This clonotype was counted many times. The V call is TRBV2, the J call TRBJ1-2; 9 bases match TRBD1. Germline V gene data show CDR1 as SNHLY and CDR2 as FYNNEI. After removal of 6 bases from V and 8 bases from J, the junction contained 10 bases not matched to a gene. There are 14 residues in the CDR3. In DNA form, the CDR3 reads TGTGCCAGCAGCTGGAGACAGGGGGATCGGGGCTACACCTTC. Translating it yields CASSWRQGDRGYTF. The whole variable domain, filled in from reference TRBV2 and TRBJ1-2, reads EPEVTQTPSHQVTQMGQEVILRCVPISNHLYFYWYRQILGQKVEFLVSFYNNEISEKSEIFDDQFSVERPDGSNFTLKIRSTKLEDSAMYFCASSWRQGDRGYTFGSGTRLTVV.

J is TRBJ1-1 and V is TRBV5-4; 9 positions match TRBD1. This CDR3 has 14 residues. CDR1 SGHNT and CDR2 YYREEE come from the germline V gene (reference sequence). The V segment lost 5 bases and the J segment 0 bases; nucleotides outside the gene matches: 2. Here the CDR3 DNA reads TGTGCCAGCAGGACAGGGGGGATGAACACTGAAGCTTTCTTT. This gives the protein CASRTGGMNTEAFF.

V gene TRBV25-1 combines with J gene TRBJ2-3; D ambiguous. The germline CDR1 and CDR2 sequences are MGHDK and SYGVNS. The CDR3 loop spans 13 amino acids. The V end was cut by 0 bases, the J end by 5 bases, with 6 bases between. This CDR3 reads CASSEYGGDTQYF. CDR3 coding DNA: TGTGCCAGCAGTGAATATGGCGGAGATACGCAGTATTTT.